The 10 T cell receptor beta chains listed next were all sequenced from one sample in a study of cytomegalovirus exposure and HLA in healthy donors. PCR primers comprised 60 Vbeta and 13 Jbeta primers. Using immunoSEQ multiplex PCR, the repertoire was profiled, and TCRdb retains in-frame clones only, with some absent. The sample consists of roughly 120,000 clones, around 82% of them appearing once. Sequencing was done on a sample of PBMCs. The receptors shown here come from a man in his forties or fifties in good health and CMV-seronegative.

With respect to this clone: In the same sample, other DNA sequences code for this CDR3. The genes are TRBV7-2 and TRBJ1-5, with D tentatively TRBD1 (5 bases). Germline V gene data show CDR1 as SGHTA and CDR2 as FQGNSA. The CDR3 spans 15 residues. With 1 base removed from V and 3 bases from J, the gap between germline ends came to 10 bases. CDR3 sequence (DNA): TGTGCCAGCAGCTTAGATGGCAGGGTCAATCAGCCCCAGCATTTT. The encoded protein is CASSLDGRVNQPQHF.

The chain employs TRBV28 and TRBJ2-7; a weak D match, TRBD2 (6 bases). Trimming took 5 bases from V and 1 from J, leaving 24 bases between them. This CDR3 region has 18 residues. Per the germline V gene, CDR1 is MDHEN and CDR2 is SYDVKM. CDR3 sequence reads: CASSPTWGDPKASYEQYF. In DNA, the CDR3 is TGTGCCAGCAGTCCAACATGGGGGGACCCCAAAGCTTCCTACGAGCAGTACTTC.

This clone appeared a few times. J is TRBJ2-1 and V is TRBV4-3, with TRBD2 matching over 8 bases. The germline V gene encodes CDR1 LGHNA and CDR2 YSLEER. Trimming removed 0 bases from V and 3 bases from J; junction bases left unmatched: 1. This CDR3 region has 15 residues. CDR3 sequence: CASSQDRGGYNEQFF. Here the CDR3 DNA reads TGCGCCAGCAGCCAAGATCGGGGGGGCTACAATGAGCAGTTCTTC.

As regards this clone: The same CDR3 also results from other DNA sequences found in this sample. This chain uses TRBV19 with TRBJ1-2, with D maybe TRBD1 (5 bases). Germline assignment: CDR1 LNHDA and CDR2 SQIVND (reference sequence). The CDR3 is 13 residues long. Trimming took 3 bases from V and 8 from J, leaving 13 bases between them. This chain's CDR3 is CASSITQGSGYTF. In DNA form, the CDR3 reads TGTGCCAGTAGTATCACCCAGGGAAGCGGCTACACCTTC.

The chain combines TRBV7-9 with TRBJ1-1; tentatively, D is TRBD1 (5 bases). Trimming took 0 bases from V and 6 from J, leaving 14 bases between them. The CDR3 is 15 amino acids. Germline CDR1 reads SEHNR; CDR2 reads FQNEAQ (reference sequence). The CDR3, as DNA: TGTGCCAGCAGCTTAGCGGGGGGGGGTGGGGCTGAAGCTTTCTTT. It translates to CASSLAGGGGAEAFF.

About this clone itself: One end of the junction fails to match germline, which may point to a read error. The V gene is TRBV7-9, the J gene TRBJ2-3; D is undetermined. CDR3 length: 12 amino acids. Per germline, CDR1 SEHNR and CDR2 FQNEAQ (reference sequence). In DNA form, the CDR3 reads TGTGCCAGCAGTCGTGGCGAAACAGCCCTTCCCTTT. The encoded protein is CASSRGETALPF.

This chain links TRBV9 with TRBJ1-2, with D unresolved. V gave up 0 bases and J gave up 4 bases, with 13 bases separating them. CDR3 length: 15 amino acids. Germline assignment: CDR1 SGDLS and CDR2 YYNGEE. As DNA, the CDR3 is TGTGCCAGCAGCGTAGAGAGTACCTTACGCTATGGCTACACCTTC. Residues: CASSVESTLRYGYTF.

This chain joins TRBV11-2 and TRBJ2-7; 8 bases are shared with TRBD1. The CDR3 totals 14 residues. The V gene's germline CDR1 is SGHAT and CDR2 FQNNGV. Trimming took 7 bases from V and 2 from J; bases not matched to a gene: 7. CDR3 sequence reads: CASTWTGRAYEQYF. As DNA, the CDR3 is TGTGCCAGCACCTGGACAGGGCGGGCCTACGAGCAGTACTTC.

CDR3 sequence (DNA): TGTGCCAGCAGCTTAGCCGTCACAGGGTCCGACTACAATGAGCAGTTCTTC. Translating gives CASSLAVTGSDYNEQFF. The genes are TRBV13 and TRBJ2-1; perhaps TRBD1 as D (6 bases). CDR1 is PRHDT and CDR2 is FYEKMQ in the germline V gene (reference sequence). The CDR3 loop spans 17 amino acids. Trimming took off 1 base at V and 3 bases at J, with 16 bases between the two ends. Together with reference TRBV13 and TRBJ2-1, the CDR3 gives the full variable domain: AAGVIQSPRHLIKEKRETATLKCYPIPRHDTVYWYQQGPGQDPQFLISFYEKMQSDKGSIPDRFSAQQFSDYHSELNMSSLELGDSALYFCASSLAVTGSDYNEQFFGPGTRLTVL.

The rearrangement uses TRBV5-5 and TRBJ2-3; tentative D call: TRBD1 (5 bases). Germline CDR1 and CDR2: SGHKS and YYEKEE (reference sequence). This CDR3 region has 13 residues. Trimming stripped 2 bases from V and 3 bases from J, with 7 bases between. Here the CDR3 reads CASSFSGTDTQYF. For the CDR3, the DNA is TGTGCCAGCAGCTTTTCAGGGACAGATACGCAGTATTTT. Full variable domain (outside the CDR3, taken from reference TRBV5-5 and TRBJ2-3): DAGVTQSPTHLIKTRGQQVTLRCSPISGHKSVSWYQQVLGQGPQFIFQYYEKEERGRGNFPDRFSARQFPNYSSELNVNALLLGDSALYLCASSFSGTDTQYFGPGTRLTVL.